These 26 T cell receptor beta chains share one sample of origin, sequenced in a study of blood T cell repertoires in COVID-19 (dated by TCRdb to 2020 to 2021). The library came from the immunoSEQ multiplex PCR assay. This immuneACCESS table, as held by TCRdb, lists in-frame sequences with V and J called but not all clones. Of the missing ones, under half trace to an unresolved V gene in checked studies; the others have no known cause. The sample table lists fewer than 250,000 clones, roughly four fifths of them with a count of one. Of the sample, about 4.4% falls within the top ten clones. The sequencing sample was made of peripheral blood. The receptors shown here come from a woman between 70 and 85 years old with acute or convalescent COVID-19.

This clone was counted a few times. The chain joins TRBV5-1 to TRBJ2-2, with D perhaps TRBD2 (5 bases). This CDR3 spans 15 amino acids. CDR1 SGHRS and CDR2 YFSETQ come from the germline V gene. Between the trimmed V and J ends, which lost 9 bases and 4 bases, there was a span of 19 bases. In DNA, the CDR3 is TGCGCCACCAGTCCCCCCGGAACTAGCACCGGGGAGCTGTTTTTT. This sequence encodes CATSPPGTSTGELFF.

The V and J genes are TRBV9 and TRBJ1-1; no reliable D call. The CDR3 has 15 residues. V shed 4 bases and J shed 1 base, with 14 bases lying between them. Germline assignment: CDR1 SGDLS and CDR2 YYNGEE. The CDR3 sequence is CASSPSGPPNTEAFF. CDR3 nucleotides: TGTGCCAGCAGCCCCTCTGGGCCCCCGAACACTGAAGCTTTCTTT.

This chain connects TRBV28 to TRBJ2-4, with TRBD2 identical over 9 bases. Germline CDR1 MDHEN, CDR2 SYDVKM. The CDR3 contains 16 residues. After removal of 6 bases from V and 0 bases from J, the junction contained 6 bases not matched to a gene. CDR3 bases: TGTGCCAGCAGACCTAGCGGGGCCGTAGCCAAAAACATTCAGTACTTC. Translating it yields CASRPSGAVAKNIQYF.

This rearrangement joins TRBV6-5 to TRBJ2-3; 8 bases align to TRBD2. The CDR3 loop spans 16 amino acids. V was pared by 2 bases and J by 6 bases, with 10 bases of the junction left unmatched. Looked up from germline, CDR1 is MNHEY and CDR2 is SVGAGI. CDR3 amino acids: CASSYSNGGAWDTQYF. As DNA, the CDR3 is TGTGCCAGCAGTTACAGTAACGGGGGGGCTTGGGATACGCAGTATTTT.

The chain carries TRBV6-1 and TRBJ1-3; D might be TRBD1 (6 bases). The CDR3 spans 17 residues. Trimming left V 4 bases short and J 0 bases short, with 16 bases between. In germline, CDR1 is MNHNS, CDR2 SASEGT. As DNA, the CDR3 is TGTGCCAGCAGTGGAGGGGGTGTACTCAACTCTGGAAACACCATATATTTT. This sequence encodes CASSGGGVLNSGNTIYF.

This clone was detected once. The chain's CDR3 is CASSSPGQGLSPLHF. CDR3 in DNA: TGTGCCAGCAGTTCCCCGGGACAGGGACTCTCACCCCTCCACTTT. The genes are TRBV6-6 and TRBJ1-6; 9 bases are a match to TRBD1. This CDR3 is built from 15 residues. After removal of 4 bases from V and 10 bases from J, the junction contained 8 bases not matched to a gene. Germline CDR1 MNHNY, CDR2 SVGAGI (reference sequence).

V usage is TRBV27 and J usage is TRBJ1-1; no firm D call. V was trimmed by 5 bases and J by 8 bases, leaving 9 bases between them. The germline gives CDR1 MNHEY, CDR2 SMNVEV (reference sequence). CDR3 length: 11 amino acids. In DNA, the CDR3 is TGTGCCAGCAGTCGTCCCGAGGAAGCTTTCTTT. Protein product: CASSRPEEAFF.

This clone was counted only a few times. The CDR3 sequence: CASSLGTGMDTEAFF. The CDR3 region has the DNA TGCGCCAGCAGCTTAGGGACAGGGATGGACACTGAAGCTTTCTTT. The gene calls are TRBV5-1 and TRBJ1-1, with 9 bases identical to TRBD1. This CDR3 is built from 15 residues. Germline assignment: CDR1 SGHRS and CDR2 YFSETQ. V lost 2 bases, J lost 3 bases, and 5 bases stayed unmatched.

The chain has TRBV7-2 and TRBJ1-1; the D gene is possibly TRBD1 (5 bases). This CDR3 is 13 amino acids long. V lost 6 bases and J 1 base, leaving 9 bases between the germline ends. In germline, CDR1 is SGHTA, CDR2 FQGNSA. CDR3 sequence reads: CASRGRGNTEAFF. As DNA, the CDR3 is TGTGCCAGCAGGGGAAGGGGGAACACTGAAGCTTTCTTT.

This rearrangement joins TRBV4-1 to TRBJ2-6; tentative D call: TRBD1 (6 bases). Germline CDR1 and CDR2: MGHRA and YSYEKL. The CDR3 has 16 residues. V lost 0 bases to trimming and J lost 2 bases, with 8 bases between them. DNA of the CDR3: TGCGCCAGCAGCCAAGATGCAGGGGCTGGGGCCAACGTCCTGACTTTC. It yields the protein CASSQDAGAGANVLTF.

A word on this clone: This same CDR3 is encoded by further DNA sequences in the sample. The genes are TRBV7-2 and TRBJ1-6; D ambiguous. This CDR3 has 14 residues. Per germline, CDR1 SGHTA and CDR2 FQGNSA. V was clipped by 5 bases and J by 4 bases, with 9 bases between them. The CDR3 DNA reads as TGTGCCAGCAGCCTCGGGTCTTATAATTCACCCCTCCACTTT. Amino acids: CASSLGSYNSPLHF.

The chain links TRBV4-2 to TRBJ1-2, with 8 bases identical to TRBD1. Germline V gene lookup returns CDR1 LGHNA and CDR2 YNFKEQ. V shed 5 bases and J 6 bases; nucleotides not matched to a gene: 8. The CDR3 is made up of 14 amino acids. CDR3 nucleotides: TGTGCCAGCAGCGCCCGAGACAGGGGTGATGGCTACACCTTC. Translation: CASSARDRGDGYTF.

This clone was counted ten times or more. The chain uses TRBV7-9 and TRBJ2-1; 8 bases match TRBD2. CDR1 is SEHNR, CDR2 FQNEAQ, per germline (reference sequence). V was clipped by 2 bases and J by 4 bases; unmatched bases: 4. CDR3 size: 15 residues. CDR3 sequence (DNA): TGTGCCAGCAGCTTACGCGGGGGGTCATACAATGAGCAGTTCTTC. Residues: CASSLRGGSYNEQFF. The variable domain in full, completed from reference TRBV7-9 and TRBJ2-1, reads DTGVSQNPRHKITKRGQNVTFRCDPISEHNRLYWYRQTLGQGPEFLTYFQNEAQLEKSRLLSDRFSAERPKGSFSTLEIQRTEQGDSAMYLCASSLRGGSYNEQFFGPGTRLTVL.

The chain is built from TRBV7-8 and TRBJ1-3; TRBD1 is a possible D gene (6 bases). Trimming cost V 5 bases and J 2 bases, with 13 bases left between them. The CDR3 extends over 15 amino acids. Germline values: CDR1 SGHVS, CDR2 FQNEAQ. The CDR3 nucleotides are TGTGCCAGCAGCCGAGTACAGGGAGCTGGAAACACCATATATTTT. Translating gives CASSRVQGAGNTIYF.

In the case of this clone: Other nucleotide sequences from this sample produce the same CDR3. The gene calls are TRBV12-3 or TRBV12-4 and TRBJ1-1; D call uncertain. V lost 3 bases and J lost 2, with 7 bases in between. The CDR3 consists of 13 residues. CDR3 DNA sequence: TGTGCCAGCAGTTTCACAGAAAACACTGAAGCTTTCTTT. It is translated as CASSFTENTEAFF.

V and J are TRBV3-1 (or the pseudogene TRBV3-2) and TRBJ2-7; TRBD1 matches 9 bases. The CDR3 is made up of 15 amino acids. Germline V gene lookup returns CDR1 LGHDT and CDR2 YNNKEL (reference sequence). The trim removed 5 bases at V and 6 bases at J, leaving 11 bases unmatched. The CDR3 DNA is TGTGCCAGCAGCGGACAGGGGATGCGTGGGGGCGAGCAGTACTTC. Its translation is CASSGQGMRGGEQYF.

The V gene is TRBV2, the J gene TRBJ2-7, with D perhaps matching TRBD1 (6 bases). With 10 bases removed from V and 3 bases from J, the gap between germline ends came to 16 bases. This CDR3 comprises 13 residues. CDR1 and CDR2 (germline): SNHLY, FYNNEI. CDR3 nucleotides: TGTGCCACCACCGGGACATTAGACTACGAGCAGTACTTC. Translation: CATTGTLDYEQYF.

V gene TRBV15 combines with J gene TRBJ1-5; maybe TRBD1 (5 bases). This CDR3 region has 17 residues. V was cut by 0 bases and J by 2 bases, with 14 bases left in between. In germline, CDR1 is LNHNV, CDR2 YYDKDF (reference sequence). The CDR3 here is CATSRDSRAPGNQPQHF. The CDR3 nucleotides are TGTGCCACCAGCAGAGATTCCAGGGCTCCGGGCAATCAGCCCCAGCATTTT.

This chain uses TRBV7-2 with TRBJ1-5; a weak D match, TRBD1 (6 bases). The V end lost 5 bases, the J end lost 1 base, and 24 bases lay between the germline ends. Germline CDR1 is SGHTA and CDR2 is FQGNSA. The CDR3 consists of 19 residues. CDR3 nucleotides: TGTGCCAGCAGCCAACTACCGGGACATAATCTCCCGAGCAATCAGCCCCAGCATTTT. Translating it yields CASSQLPGHNLPSNQPQHF.

The CDR3 protein is CASSYGQGYEKLFF. CDR3 DNA: TGCGCCAGCAGTTACGGACAGGGGTATGAAAAACTGTTTTTT. This chain joins TRBV5-1 and TRBJ1-4, with TRBD1 matching 9 bases. The CDR3 consists of 14 residues. J lost 6 bases, V lost 5 bases, and 5 bases had no gene match. CDR1 is SGHRS, CDR2 YFSETQ, per germline. Complete variable domain (other parts from reference TRBV5-1 and TRBJ1-4): KAGVTQTPRYLIKTRGQQVTLSCSPISGHRSVSWYQQTPGQGLQFLFEYFSETQRNKGNFPGRFSGRQFSNSRSEMNVSTLELGDSALYLCASSYGQGYEKLFFGSGTQLSVL.

The chain is built from TRBV28 and TRBJ2-5; TRBD1 agrees at 8 bases. This CDR3 has 13 residues. V dropped 5 bases and J dropped 3; count of bases not matched to a gene: 2. CDR1 is MDHEN, CDR2 SYDVKM, per germline. Written as DNA, the CDR3 is TGTGCCAGCAGTGGACAGGGAAAAGAGACCCAGTACTTC. It specifies CASSGQGKETQYF.

This chain joins TRBV5-6 and TRBJ2-3, with 13 bases that match TRBD2. The trim removed 4 bases at V and 5 bases at J, leaving 4 bases unmatched. Germline V gene lookup returns CDR1 SGHDT and CDR2 YYEEEE. The CDR3 has 15 amino acids. CDR3 in DNA: TGTGCCAGCAGCCGGACTAGCGGGGGAGGAGATACGCAGTATTTT. This gives the protein CASSRTSGGGDTQYF.

This chain links TRBV4-2 with TRBJ1-5; tentative D call: TRBD1 (6 bases). The CDR3 runs to 16 residues. Germline CDR1 is LGHNA and CDR2 is YNFKEQ. The germline V and J ends were trimmed by 0 bases and 0 bases, with 9 bases remaining between them. Here the CDR3 reads CASSQDGQSSNQPQHF. The CDR3 DNA follows: TGTGCCAGCAGCCAAGATGGACAGAGTAGCAATCAGCCCCAGCATTTT.

The J gene is TRBJ2-3, the V gene TRBV10-1; 7 bases align to TRBD1. J lost 5 bases, V lost 6 bases, and 8 bases had no gene match. Per the germline V gene, CDR1 is WNHNN and CDR2 is SYGVQD (reference sequence). The CDR3 totals 14 residues. CDR3 sequence: CASSDTGVGDTQYF. The CDR3 DNA follows: TGCGCCAGCAGCGATACAGGGGTTGGAGATACGCAGTATTTT.

This chain uses TRBV23-1 with TRBJ1-6; possible D gene TRBD1, 5 bases. TRBV23-1 qualifies as an ORF whose function is uncertain. Trimming shortened V by 3 bases and J by 10 bases, and 16 bases separated the two germline ends. This CDR3 has 15 residues. The CDR3 nucleotides read TGCGCCAGCAGTCAGCGCAGGGAAGAGGAATCACCCCTCCACTTT. Translated, it gives CASSQRREEESPLHF.

The J gene is TRBJ1-3, the V gene TRBV6-6, with unresolved D. V was pared by 5 bases and J by 0 bases, with 17 bases between. Germline V gives CDR1 MNHNY, CDR2 SVGAGI (reference sequence). CDR3 size: 17 residues. CDR3 DNA: TGTGCCAGCAGTCCTTTTGTCGGGGTTACCTCTGGAAACACCATATATTTT. Amino acids: CASSPFVGVTSGNTIYF.